This is a list of T cell receptor beta chains from one sample in a study of molecular identifiers for immune sequencing clone quantification. TCRdb recomputed calls from the PCR reads with MiXCR, one row per CDR3 protein. The sample consists of fewer than 350,000 distinct CDR3 sequences, 24% of them appearing once. Sequenced material: naive CD8+ T cells from blood, with Jurkat cell RNA spiked in. These TCRs come from a human donor in good health. Some libraries in this study had Jurkat cell RNA spiked in. CDR3s include the opening cysteine and the closing phenylalanine or tryptophan. The D gene is left open where the match is weak. Not all rows give a size; the values are once, few, many and, for expanded clones, a class.

TRBJ2-3 few TRBV7-9 NA CASSFWSSTDTQYF TGTGCCAGCAGCTTCTGGTCCTCCACAGATACGCAGTATTTT
TRBJ2-5 NA TRBV25-1 NA CASSDSPTTGGYQETQYF TGTGCCAGCAGTGACTCCCCCACGACAGGAGGGTACCAAGAGACCCAGTACTTC
TRBJ1-1 NA TRBV14 NA CASSPAQGRAPYEAFF TGTGCCAGCAGCCCTGCGCAGGGGCGGGCGCCCTATGAAGCTTTCTTT
TRBJ2-1 few TRBV15 TRBD2 CATSRDGAGGINNEQFF TGTGCCACCAGCAGAGATGGGGCGGGAGGGATAAACAATGAGCAGTTCTTC
TRBJ1-1 NA TRBV6-2/TRBV6-3 NA CASSLDGLNTEAFF TGTGCCAGCAGTTTGGACGGCCTGAACACTGAAGCTTTCTTT
TRBJ2-2 NA TRBV7-2 NA CASSFKIGELFF TGTGCCAGCAGCTTCAAAATCGGGGAGCTGTTTTTT
TRBJ2-7 few TRBV4-3 TRBD1 CASSQAPPSGTGVHEQYF TGCGCCAGCAGCCAAGCCCCTCCCTCCGGGACAGGGGTCCACGAGCAGTACTTC
TRBJ1-5 NA TRBV2 TRBD1 CTSSLGTAGNQPQHF TGTACCAGCAGCCTAGGGACAGCTGGGAATCAGCCCCAGCATTTT
TRBJ2-7 many TRBV30 NA CAWSVNVEQYF TGTGCCTGGAGTGTAAATGTGGAGCAGTACTTC
TRBJ1-1 many TRBV6-5 NA CASSYFQDTEAFF TGTGCCAGCAGTTACTTTCAGGACACTGAAGCTTTCTTT
TRBJ1-1 many TRBV29-1 NA CSVVFPNYGSFRSAPPEAFF TGCAGCGTTGTGTTTCCCAATTATGGCTCTTTTAGGTCGGCCCCGCCTGAAGCTTTCTTT
TRBJ1-1 few TRBV19 NA CASSIGLGFGTEAFF TGTGCCAGTAGTATAGGACTAGGGTTTGGCACTGAAGCTTTCTTT
TRBJ2-3 NA TRBV14 TRBD2 CAGSQDRPGGRSDTQYF TGTGCCGGCAGCCAAGATCGTCCGGGGGGGCGGTCAGATACGCAGTATTTT
TRBJ1-1 NA TRBV10-2 NA CASSEPGINRSEAFF TGCGCCAGCAGTGAACCAGGAATAAATAGATCTGAAGCTTTCTTT
TRBJ1-2 NA TRBV4-3 NA CASSQVLGHYGYTF TGCGCCAGCAGCCAAGTGTTGGGGCACTATGGCTACACCTTC
TRBJ2-1 few TRBV6-5 TRBD2 CASSYGLAGYNEQFF TGTGCCAGCAGCTACGGACTAGCGGGTTACAATGAGCAGTTCTTC
TRBJ2-7 few TRBV30 NA CAWSRGLGYEQYF TGTGCCTGGAGTCGAGGGTTGGGCTACGAGCAGTACTTC
TRBJ2-7 many TRBV5-1 TRBD1 CASSSSSGTGSYEQYF TGCGCCAGCAGCTCGTCATCCGGGACAGGATCCTACGAGCAGTACTTC
TRBJ1-1 NA TRBV7-9 TRBD1 CASSPGQGTNTEAFF TGTGCCAGCAGCCCAGGACAGGGGACGAACACTGAAGCTTTCTTT
TRBJ2-7 few TRBV20-1 NA CSAAGPRIHYEQYF TGCAGTGCTGCCGGGCCCAGGATCCACTACGAGCAGTACTTC
TRBJ1-5 many TRBV19 TRBD1 CASSPTGGSNQPQHF TGTGCCAGTAGCCCAACAGGGGGTAGCAATCAGCCCCAGCATTTT
TRBJ1-1 NA TRBV6-2/TRBV6-3 NA CASSYSLGPEAFF TGTGCCAGCAGTTACTCGTTGGGACCCGAAGCTTTCTTT
TRBJ2-7 few TRBV30 NA CAWTPRPTTTYEQYF TGTGCCTGGACCCCGCGGCCTACAACAACCTACGAGCAGTACTTC
TRBJ2-7 many TRBV7-6 TRBD1 CASSEYPGQVGEQYF TGTGCCAGCAGCGAATACCCCGGACAGGTGGGCGAGCAGTACTTC
TRBJ1-5 many TRBV2 TRBD1 CASSIQGYNQPQHF TGTGCCAGCAGTATACAGGGGTACAATCAGCCCCAGCATTTT
TRBJ2-7 NA TRBV6-2/TRBV6-3 NA CASTPWPISYEQNF TGTGCCAGCACCCCCTGGCCTATCTCCTACGAGCAGAACTTC
TRBJ2-7 many TRBV5-4 NA CASSATGLSYEQYF TGTGCCAGCAGCGCGACGGGACTCTCCTACGAGCAGTACTTC
TRBJ2-7 NA TRBV7-2 TRBD1 CASSPGTGTPAGEQYF TGTGCCAGCAGCCCCGGGACAGGGACCCCGGCCGGTGAGCAGTACTTC
TRBJ2-3 NA TRBV5-4 TRBD2 CASSLVGFGGRDADTQYF TGTGCCAGCAGCTTGGTGGGCTTCGGCGGGAGGGATGCAGATACGCAGTATTTT
TRBJ1-1 NA TRBV19 NA CASSITIHTEAFF TGTGCCAGTAGTATAACCATCCACACTGAAGCTTTCTTT
TRBJ2-1 few TRBV27 NA CASVSSVDEQFF TGTGCCAGCGTCTCTAGCGTCGATGAGCAGTTCTTC
TRBJ2-7 NA TRBV20-1 NA CSAPRTEAFWYEQYF TGCAGTGCACCCCGGACGGAGGCATTTTGGTACGAGCAGTACTTC
TRBJ1-5 NA TRBV15 TRBD1 CATIAGTGGNQPQHF TGTGCCACCATAGCCGGGACAGGGGGTAATCAGCCCCAGCATTTT
TRBJ1-1 few TRBV28 NA CASKIRGSGTEAFF TGTGCCAGCAAGATCCGGGGTTCCGGGACTGAAGCTTTCTTT
TRBJ2-7 many TRBV9 NA CASSQGGFEQYF TGTGCCAGCAGCCAGGGTGGATTCGAGCAGTACTTC
TRBJ2-7 NA TRBV19 NA CASSLLPGSSYEQYF TGTGCCAGTAGTCTCCTCCCGGGGAGCTCCTACGAGCAGTACTTC
TRBJ2-3 many TRBV6-1 TRBD1 CASGILQGVGDTQYF TGTGCCAGCGGGATCCTACAGGGGGTTGGAGATACGCAGTATTTT
TRBJ2-7 NA TRBV27 NA CASSLIGGSTVYEQYF TGTGCCAGCAGTTTAATAGGAGGGAGTACAGTCTACGAGCAGTACTTC
TRBJ2-7 many TRBV29-1 TRBD1 CSVVQGTEQYF TGCAGCGTTGTACAGGGGACCGAGCAGTACTTC
TRBJ2-7 NA TRBV4-2 TRBD2 CASSPTGTSGPAEQYF TGTGCCAGCAGCCCGACAGGGACTAGCGGCCCGGCCGAGCAGTACTTC
TRBJ2-1 NA TRBV7-8 TRBD2 CASSSTSGDCNEQFF TGTGCCAGCAGCTCGACTAGCGGGGATTGCAATGAGCAGTTCTTC
TRBJ2-6 many TRBV14 NA CASSLEGHEWAPRASGANVLTF TGTGCCAGCAGCCTGGAAGGGCATGAATGGGCCCCTCGAGCCTCTGGGGCCAACGTCCTGACTTTC